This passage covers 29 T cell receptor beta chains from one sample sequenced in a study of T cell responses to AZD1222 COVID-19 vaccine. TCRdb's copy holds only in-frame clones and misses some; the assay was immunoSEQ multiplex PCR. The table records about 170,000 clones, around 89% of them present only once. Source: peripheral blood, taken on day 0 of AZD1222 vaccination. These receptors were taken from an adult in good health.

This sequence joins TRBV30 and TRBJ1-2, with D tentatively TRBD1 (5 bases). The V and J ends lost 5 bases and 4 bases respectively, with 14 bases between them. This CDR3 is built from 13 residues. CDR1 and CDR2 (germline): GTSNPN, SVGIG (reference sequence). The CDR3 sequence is CAWGRDRPYGYTF. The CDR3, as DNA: TGTGCCTGGGGCCGGGACCGACCCTATGGCTACACCTTC.

CDR3 in DNA: TGTGCCAGCAGCATTTCCTACGAGCAGTACTTC. This encodes CASSISYEQYF. The chain is built from TRBV6-6 and TRBJ2-7; D is undetermined. V shed 6 bases and J shed 1 base, with 4 bases lying between them. CDR1 and CDR2 (germline): MNHNY, SVGAGI (reference sequence). The CDR3 is 11 residues long.

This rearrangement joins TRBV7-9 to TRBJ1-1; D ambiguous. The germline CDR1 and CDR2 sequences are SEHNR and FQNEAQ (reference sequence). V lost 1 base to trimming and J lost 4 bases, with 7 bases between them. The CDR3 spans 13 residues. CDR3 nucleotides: TGTGCCAGCAGCTTAGATGCTGTCACTGAAGCTTTCTTT. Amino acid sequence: CASSLDAVTEAFF. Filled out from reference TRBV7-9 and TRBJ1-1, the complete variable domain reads DTGVSQNPRHKITKRGQNVTFRCDPISEHNRLYWYRQTLGQGPEFLTYFQNEAQLEKSRLLSDRFSAERPKGSFSTLEIQRTEQGDSAMYLCASSLDAVTEAFFGQGTRLTVV.

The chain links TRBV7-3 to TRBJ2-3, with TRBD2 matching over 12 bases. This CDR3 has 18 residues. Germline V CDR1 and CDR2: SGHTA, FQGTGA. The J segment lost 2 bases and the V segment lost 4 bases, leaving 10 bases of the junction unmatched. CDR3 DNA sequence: TGTGCCAGCAGCTCCACTAGCGGGGGGCCCGTCAACACAGATACGCAGTATTTT. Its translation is CASSSTSGGPVNTDTQYF.

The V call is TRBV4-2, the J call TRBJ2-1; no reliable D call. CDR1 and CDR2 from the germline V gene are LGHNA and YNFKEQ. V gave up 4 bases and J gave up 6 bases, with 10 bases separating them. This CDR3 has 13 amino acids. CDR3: CASSRSDFNEQFF. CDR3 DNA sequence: TGTGCCAGCAGCCGATCAGACTTCAATGAGCAGTTCTTC.

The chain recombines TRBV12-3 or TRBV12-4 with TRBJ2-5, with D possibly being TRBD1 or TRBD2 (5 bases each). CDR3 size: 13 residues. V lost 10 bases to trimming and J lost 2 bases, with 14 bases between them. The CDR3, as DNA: TGTGCCACGCAGGGACCCCAGCAAGAGACCCAGTACTTC. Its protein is CATQGPQQETQYF.

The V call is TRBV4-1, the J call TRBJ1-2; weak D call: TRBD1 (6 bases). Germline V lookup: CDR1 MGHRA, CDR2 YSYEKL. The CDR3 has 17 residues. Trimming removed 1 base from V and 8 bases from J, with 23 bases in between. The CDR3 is CASSQALKGRQEDGYTF. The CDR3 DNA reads TGCGCCAGCAGCCAAGCTCTAAAAGGCAGACAGGAGGACGGCTACACCTTC.

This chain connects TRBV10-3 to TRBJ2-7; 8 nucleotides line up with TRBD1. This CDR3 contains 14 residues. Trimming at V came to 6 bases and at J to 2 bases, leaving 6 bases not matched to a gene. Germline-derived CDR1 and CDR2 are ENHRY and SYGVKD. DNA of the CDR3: TGTGCCATCAGCCAGGGGGCTCAGACCTACGAGCAGTACTTC. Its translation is CAISQGAQTYEQYF.

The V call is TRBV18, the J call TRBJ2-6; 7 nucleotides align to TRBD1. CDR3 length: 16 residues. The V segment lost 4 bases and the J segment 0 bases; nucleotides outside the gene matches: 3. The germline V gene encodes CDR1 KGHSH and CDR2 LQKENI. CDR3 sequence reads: CASSLRDSSGANVLTF. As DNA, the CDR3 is TGTGCCAGCTCACTCCGGGACAGCTCTGGGGCCAACGTCCTGACTTTC.

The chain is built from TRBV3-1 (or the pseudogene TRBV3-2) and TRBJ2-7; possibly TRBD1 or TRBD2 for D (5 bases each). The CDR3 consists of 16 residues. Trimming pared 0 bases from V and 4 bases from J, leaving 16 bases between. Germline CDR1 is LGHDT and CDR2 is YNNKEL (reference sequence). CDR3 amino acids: CASSQDGGQKIYEQYF. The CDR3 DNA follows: TGTGCCAGCAGCCAAGATGGGGGTCAAAAGATATACGAGCAGTACTTC.

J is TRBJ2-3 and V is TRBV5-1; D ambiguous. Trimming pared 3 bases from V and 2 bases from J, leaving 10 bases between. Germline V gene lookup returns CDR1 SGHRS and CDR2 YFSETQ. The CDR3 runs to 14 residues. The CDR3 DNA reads TGCGCCAGCAGCTCAAGATCCGTCACAGATACGCAGTATTTT. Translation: CASSSRSVTDTQYF.

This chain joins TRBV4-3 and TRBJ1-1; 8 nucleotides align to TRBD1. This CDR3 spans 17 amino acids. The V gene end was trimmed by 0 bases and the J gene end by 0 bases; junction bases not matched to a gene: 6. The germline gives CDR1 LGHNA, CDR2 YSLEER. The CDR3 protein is CASSQDPTGAMNTEAFF. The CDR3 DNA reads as TGCGCCAGCAGCCAAGACCCGACAGGGGCCATGAACACTGAAGCTTTCTTT.

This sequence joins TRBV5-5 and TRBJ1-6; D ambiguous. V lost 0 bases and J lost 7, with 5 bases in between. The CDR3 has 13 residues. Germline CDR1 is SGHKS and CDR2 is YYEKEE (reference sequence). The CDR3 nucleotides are TGTGCCAGCAGCTTGGGCCCCAATTCACCCCTCCACTTT. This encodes CASSLGPNSPLHF.

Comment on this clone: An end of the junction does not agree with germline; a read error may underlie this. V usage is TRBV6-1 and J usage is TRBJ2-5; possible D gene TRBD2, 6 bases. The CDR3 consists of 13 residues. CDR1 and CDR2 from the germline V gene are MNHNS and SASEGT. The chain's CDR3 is CASSEFLSGRADF. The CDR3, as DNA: TGTGCCAGCAGTGAATTTCTGAGCGGGCGGGCCGACTTC.

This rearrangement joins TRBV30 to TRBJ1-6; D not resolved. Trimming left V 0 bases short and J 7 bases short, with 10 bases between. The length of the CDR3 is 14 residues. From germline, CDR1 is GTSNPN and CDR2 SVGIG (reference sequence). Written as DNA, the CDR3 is TGTGCCTGGAGTGTAAGGTTCGAGAATTCACCCCTCCACTTT. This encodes CAWSVRFENSPLHF.

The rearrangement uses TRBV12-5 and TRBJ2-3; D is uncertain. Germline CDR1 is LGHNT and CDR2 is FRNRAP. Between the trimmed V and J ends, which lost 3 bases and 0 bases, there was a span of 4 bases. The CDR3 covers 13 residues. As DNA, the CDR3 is TGTGCTAGTGGTTTCCAGAGCACAGATACGCAGTATTTT. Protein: CASGFQSTDTQYF.

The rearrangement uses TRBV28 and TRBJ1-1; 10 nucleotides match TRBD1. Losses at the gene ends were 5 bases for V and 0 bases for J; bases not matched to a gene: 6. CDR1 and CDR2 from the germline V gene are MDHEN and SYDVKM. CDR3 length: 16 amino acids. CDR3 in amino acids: CASSPGQGLMNTEAFF. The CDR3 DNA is TGTGCCAGCAGTCCGGGACAGGGGTTGATGAACACTGAAGCTTTCTTT.

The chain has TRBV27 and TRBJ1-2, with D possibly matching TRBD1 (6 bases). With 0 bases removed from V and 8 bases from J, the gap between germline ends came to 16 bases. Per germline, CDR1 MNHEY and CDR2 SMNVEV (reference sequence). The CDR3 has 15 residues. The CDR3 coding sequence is TGTGCCAGCAGTTTATCGATTAGGGGGATAGACGGCTACACCTTC. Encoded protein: CASSLSIRGIDGYTF.

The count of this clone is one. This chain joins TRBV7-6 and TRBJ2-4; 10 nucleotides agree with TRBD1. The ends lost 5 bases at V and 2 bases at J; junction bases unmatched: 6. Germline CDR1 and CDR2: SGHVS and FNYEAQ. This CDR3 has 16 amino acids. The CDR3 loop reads CASSSRTGGTKNIQYF. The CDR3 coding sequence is TGTGCCAGCAGCAGCCGGACAGGGGGAACCAAAAACATTCAGTACTTC.

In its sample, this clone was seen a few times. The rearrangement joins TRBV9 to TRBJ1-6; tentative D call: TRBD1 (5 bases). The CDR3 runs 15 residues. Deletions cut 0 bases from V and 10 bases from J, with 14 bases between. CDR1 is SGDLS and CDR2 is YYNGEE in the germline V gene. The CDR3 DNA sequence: TGTGCCAGCAGCGTAGACCCAGGGCCTAGATCACCCCTCCACTTT. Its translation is CASSVDPGPRSPLHF.

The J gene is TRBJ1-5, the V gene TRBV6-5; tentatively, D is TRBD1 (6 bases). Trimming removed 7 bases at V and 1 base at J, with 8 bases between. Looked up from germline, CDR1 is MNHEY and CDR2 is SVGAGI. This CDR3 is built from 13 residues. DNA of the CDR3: TGTGCCAGCAACAGGGAAAGCAATCAGCCCCAGCATTTT. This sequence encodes CASNRESNQPQHF.

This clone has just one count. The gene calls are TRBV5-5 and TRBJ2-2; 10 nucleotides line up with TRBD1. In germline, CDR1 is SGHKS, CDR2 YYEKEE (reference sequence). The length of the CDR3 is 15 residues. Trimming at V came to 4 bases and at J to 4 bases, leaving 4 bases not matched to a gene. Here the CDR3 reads CASSPGTGVTGELFF. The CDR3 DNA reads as TGTGCCAGCAGCCCCGGGACAGGGGTCACCGGGGAGCTGTTTTTT.

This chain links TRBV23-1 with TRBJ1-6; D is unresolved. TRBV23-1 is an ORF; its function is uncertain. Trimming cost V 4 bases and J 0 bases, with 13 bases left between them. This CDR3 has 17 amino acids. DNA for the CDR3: TGCGCCAGCAGTCTGATCCCCCTAAGCTCCTATAATTCACCCCTCCACTTT. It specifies CASSLIPLSSYNSPLHF.

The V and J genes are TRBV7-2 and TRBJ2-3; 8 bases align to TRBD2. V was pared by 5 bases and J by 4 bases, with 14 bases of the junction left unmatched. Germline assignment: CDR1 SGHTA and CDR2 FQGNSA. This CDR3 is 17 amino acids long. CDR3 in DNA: TGTGCCAGCAGCACGCTATGGGGCGGGGGGCCGTCAGATACGCAGTATTTT. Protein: CASSTLWGGGPSDTQYF. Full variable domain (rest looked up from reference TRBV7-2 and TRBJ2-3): GAGVSQSPSNKVTEKGKDVELRCDPISGHTALYWYRQSLGQGLEFLIYFQGNSAPDKSGLPSDRFSAERTGGSVSTLTIQRTQQEDSAVYLCASSTLWGGGPSDTQYFGPGTRLTVL.

CDR3 protein: CASSVLAELLTGELFF. The CDR3 region has the DNA TGTGCCAGCAGCGTCCTAGCAGAACTCCTTACCGGGGAGCTGTTTTTT. The V and J genes are TRBV9 and TRBJ2-2, with D possibly being TRBD2 (5 bases). This CDR3 has 16 residues. Germline V gives CDR1 SGDLS, CDR2 YYNGEE. Trimming cost V 2 bases and J 5 bases, with 16 bases left between them.

The CDR3 reads CASSIYGGQTSNQPQHF. The CDR3 DNA sequence: TGTGCCAGTAGTATTTATGGGGGGCAGACTAGCAATCAGCCCCAGCATTTT. The V gene is TRBV19, the J gene TRBJ1-5; perhaps TRBD1 as D (6 bases). Germline loops: CDR1 LNHDA, CDR2 SQIVND (reference sequence). Between the trimmed V and J ends, which lost 3 bases and 0 bases, there was a span of 15 bases. The CDR3 sequence is 17 residues long.

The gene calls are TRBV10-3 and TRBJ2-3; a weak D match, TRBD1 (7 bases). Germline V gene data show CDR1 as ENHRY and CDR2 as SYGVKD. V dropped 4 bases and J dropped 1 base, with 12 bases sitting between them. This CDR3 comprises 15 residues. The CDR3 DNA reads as TGTGCCATCAGTGGGGGCAGGGGGGGCACAGATACGCAGTATTTT. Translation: CAISGGRGGTDTQYF.

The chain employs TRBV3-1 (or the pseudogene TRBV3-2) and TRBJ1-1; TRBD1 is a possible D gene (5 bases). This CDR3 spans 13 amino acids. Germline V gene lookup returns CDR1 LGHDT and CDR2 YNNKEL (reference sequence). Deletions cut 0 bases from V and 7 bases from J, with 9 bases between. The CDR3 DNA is TGTGCCAGCAGCCAAGATCTGGGGGGTGAAGCTTTCTTT. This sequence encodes CASSQDLGGEAFF.

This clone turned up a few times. CDR3 sequence reads: CASSIPSAGSLGLGNQPQHF. In nucleotides, the CDR3 is TGTGCCAGTAGTATACCGTCGGCAGGGTCCCTGGGCCTGGGGAATCAGCCCCAGCATTTT. The chain joins TRBV19 to TRBJ1-5; D may be TRBD1 (5 bases). V was pared by 2 bases and J by 4 bases, with 27 bases between. Germline values: CDR1 LNHDA, CDR2 SQIVND (reference sequence). The CDR3 consists of 20 residues.